A selection of T cell receptor beta chains follows, all from one sample in a study of T-cell memory formation after mild COVID-19. TCRdb independently ran MiXCR on the 5' RACE reads; one entry per CDR3 protein. The data contain roughly 450,000 distinct CDR3 sequences, 18% of them singletons. Material for sequencing was PBMCs or a T cell subset sorted from them (not recorded which). The receptors shown here come from an adult woman who had mild COVID-19 (a few samples of this study predate the infection). Cell type and time point are not known. Both conserved end residues are trimmed from each CDR3.

>TRBV5-5
ASSITGGIQGEQY
>TRBV19
ASSTSGTSRDTQY
>TRBV27
ASREGRGSYEQY
>TRBV4-1
ASSHSRTSGVNEQF
>TRBV6-5
ASSPPQAGAPSPLH
>TRBV7-8
ASSLAATATRNEQF
>TRBV6-5
ASSSVGTGGDEQF
>TRBV10-3
AIDSGTSEETQY
>TRBV5-6
ASSLLLHSGANVLT
>TRBV7-8
ASSLEAGTLNYGYT
>TRBV5-6
ASTFQLGVGSENIQY
>TRBV4-1
ASSQEIFQETQY
>TRBV4-1
ASSQDWARAYEQY
>TRBV7-3
ASSPLGSETEAF
>TRBV14
ASSQRLAGYEQY
>TRBV20-1
SARVGLAGTYTQY
>TRBV6-5
ASSYQSPGSNSPLH
>TRBV12-3/TRBV12-4
ASSRQGSVADTQY
>TRBV24-1
ATSDAGRTSETQY
>TRBV3-1
ASSGVAVNEQF
>TRBV12-3/TRBV12-4
ASSPQGKSNQPQH
>TRBV5-1
ASSPAGTSYGYT
>TRBV5-1
ASSNGRLNTEAF
>TRBV11-2
ASSLAGSPPGEKLF
>TRBV7-3
ASSLNREETQY
>TRBV7-9
ASSLAGLGWIYNEQF
>TRBV6-1
ASTTPQGGRRY
>TRBV5-1
ASSWGRAYEQY
>TRBV29-1
AGQALLGYT
>TRBV2
ASSVEGAKNIQY
>TRBV18
ASSPSSGSAGEQF
>TRBV7-9
ASSPGTGGSIGYT
>TRBV7-3
ASRQAGGTYNEQF
>TRBV2
ASSGNPGQGQYNEQF
>TRBV7-8
ASSLSPTSNYGYT
>TRBV12-3/TRBV12-4
ASSIDDNTYEQY
>TRBV20-1
SGLIPMNYGYT
>TRBV20-1
SAVRGSETQY
>TRBV4-1
ASSPTGLENEKLF
>TRBV7-9
ASRGTGVSPLH
>TRBV7-2
ASSLEWTGSYPAF
>TRBV14
ASSHWTAYNEQF
>TRBV7-2
ASSAVLLGRDNEQF
>TRBV7-9
ASSSQSSYNEQF
>TRBV7-9
ASSLVIAGRLSTDTQY
>TRBV7-9
ASSDRQGTREQY
>TRBV7-9
ASSLKGRGANVLT
>TRBV29-1
SVSSYPRNTGELF
>TRBV14
ASSPGTGSPYEQY
>TRBV5-6
ASSGLLAGGNTGELF
>TRBV9
ASSVASTSGSYEQY
>TRBV9
ASRSQGRGEQF
>TRBV27
ASCRGQTGELF